Below, 12 T cell receptor beta chains from the same sample are listed, as sequenced in a study of neurological immune-mediated disorders. TCRdb redid the calling of the 5' RACE reads with MiXCR, one entry per CDR3 protein. The sample contains 45,000 to 65,000 distinct CDR3 sequences, about 3.7% of which appear only once. The sequenced material came from PBMCs. Receptors were obtained from a man aged 40-50 years with multiple sclerosis.

This clonotype was seen repeatedly, ten times or more. The V call is TRBV10-3, the J call TRBJ2-3; 8 positions agree with TRBD2. Germline V gene sequence: CDR1 ENHRY, CDR2 SYGVKD. Trimming cost V 7 bases and J 6 bases; bases outside gene matches: 6. The CDR3 extends over 13 amino acids. The chain's CDR3 is CAIKGTSPDTQYF. The CDR3 DNA follows: TGTGCCATCAAAGGGACTAGTCCCGATACGCAGTATTTT.

J is TRBJ1-1 and V is TRBV19, with D maybe TRBD1 (5 bases). Germline V CDR1 and CDR2: LNHDA, SQIVND (reference sequence). This CDR3 comprises 13 residues. V was cut by 4 bases and J by 0 bases, with 6 bases left in between. The CDR3 sequence is CASSNRMNTEAFF. CDR3 sequence (DNA): TGTGCCAGTAGTAACAGGATGAACACTGAAGCTTTCTTT.

This clonotype has a count of ten or more. The rearrangement uses TRBV5-5 and TRBJ2-5; D not resolved. CDR3 size: 12 residues. Germline V gives CDR1 SGHKS, CDR2 YYEKEE (reference sequence). V was cut by 5 bases and J by 5 bases, with 10 bases left in between. The CDR3 DNA follows: TGTGCCAGCAGTTATTTATGGGAGACCCAGTACTTC. Amino acid sequence: CASSYLWETQYF.

This clonotype was seen at least ten times. J is TRBJ1-3 and V is TRBV20-1; D is undetermined. V was clipped by 5 bases and J by 0 bases, with 8 bases between them. The CDR3 is 13 residues long. Germline V gene sequence: CDR1 DFQATT, CDR2 SNEGSKA (reference sequence). This CDR3 reads CSAGRNSGNTIYF. The CDR3 bases are TGCAGTGCTGGCAGGAACTCTGGAAACACCATATATTTT.

A note on this clonotype: This may arise from a read error, as a much more abundant clone is one base away. The chain links TRBV7-9 to TRBJ2-7; TRBD1 matches at 7 bases. Per the germline V gene, CDR1 is SEHNR and CDR2 is FQNEAQ (reference sequence). The CDR3 length is 13 residues. The V segment lost 2 bases and the J segment 7 bases; nucleotides outside the gene matches: 5. CDR3 residues: CASSLIGGEEQYF. The CDR3 DNA reads as TGTGCCAGCAGCTTAATAGGGGGCGAAGAGCAGTACTTC.

In this sample, this clonotype turned up many times. This chain connects TRBV2 to TRBJ1-5, with D uncertain. The V gene lost 4 bases and the J gene lost 2 bases, with 9 bases spanning the gap. Looked up from germline, CDR1 is SNHLY and CDR2 is FYNNEI. The CDR3 sequence is 14 residues long. The CDR3 loop reads CASSGVYGNQPQHF. The CDR3 nucleotides read TGTGCCAGCAGTGGGGTATATGGCAATCAGCCCCAGCATTTT. Together with reference TRBV2 and TRBJ1-5, the CDR3 gives the full variable domain: EPEVTQTPSHQVTQMGQEVILRCVPISNHLYFYWYRQILGQKVEFLVSFYNNEISEKSEIFDDQFSVERPDGSNFTLKIRSTKLEDSAMYFCASSGVYGNQPQHFGDGTRLSIL.

This chain links TRBV27 with TRBJ2-3, with 7 bases fitting TRBD1. Trimming removed 3 bases from V and 4 bases from J; junction bases left unmatched: 4. CDR1 is MNHEY and CDR2 is SMNVEV in the germline V gene (reference sequence). The CDR3 runs 14 residues. CDR3: CASSLGQGADTQYF. For the CDR3, the DNA is TGTGCCAGCAGTTTGGGGCAGGGGGCAGATACGCAGTATTTT.

There are a few counts of this clonotype. CDR3 sequence: CSARVGTLGNEQFF. CDR3 coding DNA: TGCAGTGCGCGCGTGGGGACACTGGGGAATGAGCAGTTCTTC. The chain combines TRBV20-1 with TRBJ2-1; TRBD1 is a possible D gene (6 bases). V was pared by 6 bases and J by 7 bases, with 19 bases between. CDR3 length: 14 amino acids. Germline CDR1 reads DFQATT; CDR2 reads SNEGSKA (reference sequence).

This clonotype was counted at least ten times. J is TRBJ1-2 and V is TRBV7-2, with D unclear. The CDR3 is 13 residues long. Germline CDR1 reads SGHTA; CDR2 reads FQGNSA. Trimming took 3 bases from V and 8 from J, leaving 13 bases between them. In nucleotides, the CDR3 is TGTGCCAGCAGCTTTACCGGCCTCAGGGGCTACACCTTC. This codes for CASSFTGLRGYTF. The variable domain in full, completed from reference TRBV7-2 and TRBJ1-2, reads GAGVSQSPSNKVTEKGKDVELRCDPISGHTALYWYRQSLGQGLEFLIYFQGNSAPDKSGLPSDRFSAERTGGSVSTLTIQRTQQEDSAVYLCASSFTGLRGYTFGSGTRLTVV.

This clonotype showed up many times. CDR3 sequence: CASSLGGPYGYTF. The DNA of the CDR3 is TGTGCCAGCAGTTTAGGCGGACCTTATGGCTACACCTTC. The V call is TRBV12-3 or TRBV12-4, the J call TRBJ1-2; D gene ambiguous. The ends were cut back, 1 base at V and 5 bases at J, with 8 bases in the middle. The CDR3 consists of 13 residues.

This clonotype was picked up many times. The chain links TRBV7-2 to TRBJ2-4, with unresolved D. CDR1 and CDR2 from the germline V gene are SGHTA and FQGNSA. Trimming pared 5 bases from V and 7 bases from J, leaving 12 bases between. The length of the CDR3 is 13 residues. The CDR3 protein is CASSPSSGNIQYF. As DNA, the CDR3 is TGTGCCAGCAGCCCGTCAAGTGGGAACATTCAGTACTTC. The entire variable domain, with the rest obtained from reference TRBV7-2 and TRBJ2-4, is as follows: GAGVSQSPSNKVTEKGKDVELRCDPISGHTALYWYRQSLGQGLEFLIYFQGNSAPDKSGLPSDRFSAERTGGSVSTLTIQRTQQEDSAVYLCASSPSSGNIQYFGAGTRLSVL.

This clonotype was seen ten or more times. The chain recombines TRBV6-2 or TRBV6-3 with TRBJ1-5; possibly TRBD1 for D (5 bases). Germline CDR1 and CDR2: MNHEY and SVGEGT. CDR3 length: 16 amino acids. Trimming removed 2 bases at V and 4 bases at J, with 15 bases between. CDR3 DNA sequence: TGTGCCAGCAGTTACGGCGTCAGGGCGGGGAATCAGCCCCAGCATTTT. Translating it yields CASSYGVRAGNQPQHF.